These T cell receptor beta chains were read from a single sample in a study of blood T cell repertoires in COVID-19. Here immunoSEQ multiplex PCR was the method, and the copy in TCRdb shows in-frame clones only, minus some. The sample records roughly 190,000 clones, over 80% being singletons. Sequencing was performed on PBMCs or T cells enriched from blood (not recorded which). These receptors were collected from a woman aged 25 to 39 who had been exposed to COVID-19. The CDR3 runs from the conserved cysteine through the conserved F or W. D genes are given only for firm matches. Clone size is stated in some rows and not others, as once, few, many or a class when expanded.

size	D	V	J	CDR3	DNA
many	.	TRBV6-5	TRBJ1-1	CASSPGNTEAFF	TGTGCCAGCAGTCCAGGGAACACTGAAGCTTTCTTT
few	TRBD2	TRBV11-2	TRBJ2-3	CASSLERGDHTQYF	TGTGCCAGCAGCTTAGAGCGGGGGGATCATACGCAGTATTTT
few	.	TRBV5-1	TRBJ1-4	CASSLGWVTTTEKLFF	TGCGCCAGCAGCTTGGGGTGGGTCACCACTACTGAAAAACTGTTTTTT
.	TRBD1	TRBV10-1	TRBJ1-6	CASSESGGQGFDSPLHF	TGCGCCAGCAGTGAGTCGGGGGGACAGGGGTTCGATTCACCCCTCCACTTT
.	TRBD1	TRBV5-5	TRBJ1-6	CASSFFRTGSSPLHF	TGTGCCAGCAGCTTTTTCAGGACAGGGAGTTCACCCCTCCACTTT
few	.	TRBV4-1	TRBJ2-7	CASSFGSGISSYEQYF	TGCGCCAGCAGTTTCGGATCGGGGATCAGCTCCTACGAGCAGTACTTC
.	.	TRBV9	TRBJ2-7	CASSPRQHPYEQYF	TGTGCCAGCAGCCCCCGACAGCATCCCTACGAGCAGTACTTC
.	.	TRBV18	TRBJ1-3	CASSPPGKRDGNTIYF	TGTGCCAGCTCACCACCAGGAAAGAGGGATGGAAACACCATATATTTT
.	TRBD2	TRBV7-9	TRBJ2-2	CASSSFSGGKMYGELFF	TGTGCCAGCAGCTCCTTTAGCGGGGGGAAGATGTACGGGGAGCTGTTTTTT
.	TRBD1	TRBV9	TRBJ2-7	CASSVLRRDRDDEQYF	TGTGCCAGCAGCGTCCTTAGACGGGACAGGGATGACGAGCAGTACTTC
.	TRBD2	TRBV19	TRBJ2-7	CASSIDGKRGAPYEQYF	TGTGCCAGTAGTATAGATGGGAAGCGGGGGGCACCCTACGAGCAGTACTTC
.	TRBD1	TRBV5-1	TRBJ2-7	CASRTLQGSAYEQYF	TGCGCCAGCAGGACTCTACAGGGGAGCGCCTACGAGCAGTACTTC
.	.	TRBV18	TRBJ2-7	CASSPSGSSYEQYF	TGTGCCAGCTCACCCTCGGGTAGCTCCTACGAGCAGTACTTC
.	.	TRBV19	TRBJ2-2	CASGRRDTGELFF	TGTGCCAGCGGAAGACGGGACACCGGGGAGCTGTTTTTT
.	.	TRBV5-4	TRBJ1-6	CASSLEHQDSPLHF	TGTGCCAGCAGCTTGGAACACCAAGATTCACCCCTCCACTTT
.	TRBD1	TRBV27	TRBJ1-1	CASSSTGGENTEAFF	TGTGCCAGCAGTTCCACAGGGGGCGAGAACACTGAAGCTTTCTTT
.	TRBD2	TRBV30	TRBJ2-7	CAWSVRLAGIYEQYF	TGTGCCTGGAGTGTACGGCTAGCGGGGATCTACGAGCAGTACTTC
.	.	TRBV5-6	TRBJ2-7	CASSLAPAGRSYEQYF	TGTGCCAGCAGCTTGGCCCCGGCGGGGCGGTCCTACGAGCAGTACTTC
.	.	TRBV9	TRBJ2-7	CASSPGEAYEQYF	TGTGCCAGCAGCCCCGGGGAGGCATACGAGCAGTACTTC
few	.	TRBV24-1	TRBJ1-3	CATSDLVNRARYGNTIYF	TGTGCCACCAGTGATTTGGTAAACAGGGCGCGGTACGGAAACACCATATATTTT
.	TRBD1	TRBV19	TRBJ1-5	CASRNRGYQPQHF	TGTGCCAGTAGGAACAGGGGGTATCAGCCCCAGCATTTT
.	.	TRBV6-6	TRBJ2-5	CASSYETNQQETQYF	TGTGCCAGCAGTTACGAGACTAACCAACAAGAGACCCAGTACTTC
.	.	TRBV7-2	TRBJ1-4	CASNEVATNEKLFF	TGTGCCAGCAACGAGGTTGCAACTAATGAAAAACTGTTTTTT